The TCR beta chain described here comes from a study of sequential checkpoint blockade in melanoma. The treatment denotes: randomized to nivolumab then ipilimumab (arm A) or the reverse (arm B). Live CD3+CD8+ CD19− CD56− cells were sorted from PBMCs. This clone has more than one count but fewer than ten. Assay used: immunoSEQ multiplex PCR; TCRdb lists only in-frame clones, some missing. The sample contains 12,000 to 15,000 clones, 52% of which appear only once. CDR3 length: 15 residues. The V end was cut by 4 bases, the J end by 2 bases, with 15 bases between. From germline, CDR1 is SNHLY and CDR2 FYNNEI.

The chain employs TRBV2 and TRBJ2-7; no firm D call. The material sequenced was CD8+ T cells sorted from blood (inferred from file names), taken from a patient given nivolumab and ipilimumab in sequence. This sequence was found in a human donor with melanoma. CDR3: CASSVNEIRTYEQYF. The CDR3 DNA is TGTGCCAGCAGTGTTAACGAAATTAGAACCTACGAGCAGTACTTC.